This TCR beta chain stems from a study of OX40 agonist ivuxolimab in advanced cancers. In the study overall: Patients in dose escalation had liver, melanoma, kidney or head and neck cancers.

The repertoire was sequenced with immunoSEQ multiplex PCR; TCRdb's copy has only in-frame clones and lacks some. This table holds around 95,000 clones, more than 85% found once. Study results and limitations: Researchers did not determine the expanded peripheral T cells' antigen specificity.

For this clone: Its antigen remains unknown.

The origin of this receptor is an adult with an advanced solid tumor such as melanoma, head and neck, liver or kidney cancer. Sequenced here: CD4+ or CD8+ T cells sorted from blood, sampled in a trial of the OX40 agonist ivuxolimab.

The CDR3 DNA follows: TGTGCCAGTAGTGTGGGGACAGGTTCTTTTTACGAGCAGTACTTC. This codes for CASSVGTGSFYEQYF. The chain recombines TRBV19 with TRBJ2-7, with 8 bases fitting TRBD1. With V trimmed by 5 bases and J by 4 bases, 10 bases remained unmatched. The germline V gene has CDR1 LNHDA and CDR2 SQIVND (reference sequence). This CDR3 has 15 amino acids.